A single sample is the source of the 26 T cell receptor beta chains below, sequenced in a study of blood T cell repertoires in COVID-19. Sequenced by immunoSEQ multiplex PCR; TCRdb stores in-frame clones only, minus some. The sample shows 200,000 to 250,000 clones, about 92% of them seen only once. Sequencing used peripheral blood. The receptors were sampled from a man aged 25 to 40 with acute or convalescent COVID-19.

The genes are TRBV6-5 and TRBJ2-1, with D hard to call. The V gene lost 2 bases and the J gene lost 9 bases, with 14 bases spanning the gap. The CDR3 covers 14 residues. The germline CDR1 and CDR2 sequences are MNHEY and SVGAGI. The CDR3 loop is CASSYGGTNGEQFF. The CDR3 coding sequence is TGTGCCAGCAGTTACGGTGGCACTAACGGTGAGCAGTTCTTC.

The chain links TRBV5-1 to TRBJ2-5; D not resolved. The length of the CDR3 is 13 residues. Deletions cut 2 bases from V and 5 bases from J, with 10 bases between. Germline assignment: CDR1 SGHRS and CDR2 YFSETQ. The CDR3 DNA reads TGCGCCAGCAGCTTCCTCGGAGAGGAGACCCAGTACTTC. Amino acids: CASSFLGEETQYF.

The chain carries TRBV18 and TRBJ2-3; D possibly corresponds to TRBD1 (5 bases). CDR3 length: 13 amino acids. The V gene lost 6 bases and the J gene lost 14 bases, with 21 bases spanning the gap. Germline loops: CDR1 KGHSH, CDR2 LQKENI. CDR3 nucleotide sequence: TGTGCCAGCTCCTCACGAGAGCAGGGATTAAGGTATTTT. Translated: CASSSREQGLRYF.

The chain joins TRBV3-1 (or the pseudogene TRBV3-2) to TRBJ2-7; tentative D call: TRBD1 (6 bases). V lost 5 bases and J lost 6, with 11 bases in between. CDR3 length: 12 amino acids. Germline-derived CDR1 and CDR2 are LGHDT and YNNKEL (reference sequence). The DNA of the CDR3 is TGTGCCAGCAGCGCCTCAGGGGCCGAGCAGTACTTC. It encodes CASSASGAEQYF.

The CDR3 DNA sequence: TGCGCCAGCAGCTTGGTGGCGGGAACCTACGAGCAGTACTTC. It yields the protein CASSLVAGTYEQYF. The chain employs TRBV5-1 and TRBJ2-7, with D maybe TRBD2 (6 bases). There are 14 residues in the CDR3. Germline-derived CDR1 and CDR2 are SGHRS and YFSETQ. Trimming took off 0 bases at V and 2 bases at J, with 9 bases between the two ends.

The table lists this clone with a count of one. In DNA form, the CDR3 reads TGTGCCAGCAGCGTGACAGGGTCCACCAATGAGCAGTTCTTC. It encodes CASSVTGSTNEQFF. The chain is built from TRBV9 and TRBJ2-1; TRBD1 matches at 7 bases. The junction had 5 bases not matched to a gene; V was cut back by 2 bases and J by 6 bases. Germline V gene lookup returns CDR1 SGDLS and CDR2 YYNGEE. The CDR3 totals 14 residues.

The V call is TRBV28, the J call TRBJ2-7, with TRBD2 as a possible D gene (5 bases). The CDR3 sequence is 12 residues long. V was cut by 0 bases and J by 6 bases, with 6 bases left in between. Germline assignment: CDR1 MDHEN and CDR2 SYDVKM. The CDR3 coding sequence is TGTGCCAGCAGTTTATGGGCGGGCGAGCAGTACTTC. This translates into CASSLWAGEQYF.

V gene TRBV19 combines with J gene TRBJ1-4; D gene uncertain. The V gene's germline CDR1 is LNHDA and CDR2 SQIVND (reference sequence). V was shortened by 1 base and J by 0 bases, with 9 bases between the two germline ends. The length of the CDR3 is 16 residues. As DNA, the CDR3 is TGTGCCAGTAGTATAGCGTCCGGGACAACTAATGAAAAACTGTTTTTT. Its translation: CASSIASGTTNEKLFF.

The CDR3 DNA reads as TGTGCCAGCAGTTGGAGGGGCTCTGGGGCCAACGTCCTGACTTTC. This gives the protein CASSWRGSGANVLTF. The chain recombines TRBV6-5 with TRBJ2-6; D possibly corresponds to TRBD2 (6 bases). CDR1 and CDR2 (germline): MNHEY, SVGAGI. With 4 bases removed from V and 0 bases from J, the gap between germline ends came to 7 bases. CDR3 length: 15 residues.

The gene calls are TRBV5-1 and TRBJ2-1; D possibly corresponds to TRBD2 (6 bases). V shed 2 bases and J shed 7 bases, with 16 bases lying between them. The germline gives CDR1 SGHRS, CDR2 YFSETQ. The CDR3 is 15 amino acids. CDR3 protein: CASSLLALEGNEQFF. The CDR3 nucleotides read TGCGCCAGCAGCTTACTAGCTCTAGAAGGGAATGAGCAGTTCTTC.

This chain uses TRBV7-9 with TRBJ1-3, with a tentative D call TRBD1 (6 bases). CDR1 is SEHNR and CDR2 is FQNEAQ in the germline V gene (reference sequence). Trimming removed 5 bases from V and 6 bases from J, with 14 bases in between. CDR3 length: 14 residues. In nucleotides, the CDR3 is TGTGCCAGCAGCGGACAGTTCTTAGAAAACACCATATATTTT. It codes for CASSGQFLENTIYF.

The chain uses TRBV6-6 and TRBJ2-7; tentative D call: TRBD2 (6 bases). Trimming pared 2 bases from V and 1 base from J, leaving 6 bases between. Germline V gives CDR1 MNHNY, CDR2 SVGAGI (reference sequence). The CDR3 spans 13 residues. The CDR3 region is CASSYRESYEQYF. The DNA for the CDR3 is TGTGCCAGCAGTTACCGGGAGTCCTACGAGCAGTACTTC.

The genes are TRBV7-3 and TRBJ2-2; D is unclear. From germline, CDR1 is SGHTA and CDR2 FQGTGA. Trimming removed 5 bases from V and 1 base from J, with 8 bases in between. This CDR3 has 14 residues. This CDR3 is CASSPMKNTGELFF. Written as DNA, the CDR3 is TGTGCCAGCAGCCCTATGAAGAACACCGGGGAGCTGTTTTTT.

The rearrangement joins TRBV6-5 to TRBJ2-1; D call uncertain. Trimming took off 0 bases at V and 6 bases at J, with 6 bases between the two ends. There are 13 residues in the CDR3. CDR1 is MNHEY and CDR2 is SVGAGI in the germline V gene. CDR3 residues: CASSYSVANEQFF. The CDR3 DNA reads as TGTGCCAGCAGTTACTCCGTGGCCAATGAGCAGTTCTTC.

The CDR3: CASSSGPSYGYTF. The CDR3 DNA reads as TGTGCCAGCTCCAGCGGACCGTCCTATGGCTACACCTTC. The gene calls are TRBV18 and TRBJ1-2; D unclear. This CDR3 is 13 amino acids long. In germline, CDR1 is KGHSH, CDR2 LQKENI. Trimming pared 6 bases from V and 4 bases from J, leaving 12 bases between. The complete variable domain, with remaining parts taken from reference TRBV18 and TRBJ1-2, reads NAGVMQNPRHLVRRRGQEARLRCSPMKGHSHVYWYRQLPEEGLKFMVYLQKENIIDESGMPKERFSAEFPKEGPSILRIQQVVRGDSAAYFCASSSGPSYGYTFGSGTRLTVV.

This chain uses TRBV5-1 with TRBJ2-1, with 9 nucleotides matching TRBD1. Per the germline V gene, CDR1 is SGHRS and CDR2 is YFSETQ. The ends lost 0 bases at V and 6 bases at J; junction bases unmatched: 4. CDR3 size: 15 residues. CDR3 sequence reads: CASSLGGTGINEQFF. DNA of the CDR3: TGCGCCAGCAGCTTGGGTGGGACAGGGATCAATGAGCAGTTCTTC.

This clone has only one observation. The chain recombines TRBV28 with TRBJ2-4; 8 bases match TRBD2. After removal of 5 bases from V and 6 bases from J, the junction contained 9 bases not matched to a gene. The CDR3 spans 15 residues. The germline V gene encodes CDR1 MDHEN and CDR2 SYDVKM. The CDR3 protein is CASSPGGAQGNIQYF. CDR3 sequence (DNA): TGTGCCAGCAGTCCCGGGGGGGCGCAGGGAAACATTCAGTACTTC.

The gene calls are TRBV7-2 and TRBJ2-5; D unclear. The germline V and J ends were trimmed by 1 base and 0 bases, with 6 bases remaining between them. Germline values: CDR1 SGHTA, CDR2 FQGNSA. This CDR3 contains 14 residues. CDR3 region: CASSLVYHQETQYF. For the CDR3, the DNA is TGTGCCAGCAGCTTAGTCTACCACCAAGAGACCCAGTACTTC.

This chain joins TRBV7-2 and TRBJ2-3; 12 nucleotides agree with TRBD2. The CDR3 contains 15 residues. Germline V gene data show CDR1 as SGHTA and CDR2 as FQGNSA. The junction had 6 bases not matched to a gene; V was cut back by 1 base and J by 10 bases. The CDR3 here is CASSLVASGGGAQYF. CDR3 nucleotides: TGTGCCAGCAGCTTAGTGGCTAGCGGGGGGGGAGCGCAGTATTTT.

Written as DNA, the CDR3 is TGTGCCAGTAGTATCATAGAATTTAACTATGGCTACACCTTC. It is translated as CASSIIEFNYGYTF. V is TRBV19 and J is TRBJ1-2; no clear D gene. Trimming shortened V by 3 bases and J by 1 base, and 9 bases separated the two germline ends. The CDR3 runs to 14 residues. Per the germline V gene, CDR1 is LNHDA and CDR2 is SQIVND (reference sequence). The complete variable domain, with remaining parts taken from reference TRBV19 and TRBJ1-2, reads DGGITQSPKYLFRKEGQNVTLSCEQNLNHDAMYWYRQDPGQGLRLIYYSQIVNDFQKGDIAEGYSVSREKKESFPLTVTSAQKNPTAFYLCASSIIEFNYGYTFGSGTRLTVV.

This chain connects TRBV7-8 to TRBJ2-3; D ambiguous. Per germline, CDR1 SGHVS and CDR2 FQNEAQ. Trimming stripped 5 bases from V and 4 bases from J, with 19 bases between. The CDR3 has 16 residues. CDR3 region: CASSPGAPLVPDTQYF. CDR3 sequence (DNA): TGTGCCAGCAGCCCTGGAGCGCCCCTAGTACCAGATACGCAGTATTTT.

V usage is TRBV12-5 and J usage is TRBJ2-7; 12 bases align to TRBD2. The V gene end was trimmed by 3 bases and the J gene end by 4 bases; junction bases not matched to a gene: 4. The CDR3 sequence is 15 residues long. In germline, CDR1 is LGHNT, CDR2 FRNRAP. This CDR3 is CASGFVTSGRYEQYF. CDR3 coding DNA: TGTGCTAGTGGTTTTGTTACTAGCGGGAGGTACGAGCAGTACTTC.

The chain couples TRBV30 to TRBJ2-1; 7 bases agree with TRBD2. This CDR3 is 17 amino acids long. Germline CDR1 and CDR2: GTSNPN and SVGIG (reference sequence). With 7 bases clipped from V and 0 bases from J, the junction kept 15 bases outside the gene matches. For the CDR3, the DNA is TGTGCCTCCACGGCCACTAGCGCCCGAAGCTCCTACAATGAGCAGTTCTTC. It codes for CASTATSARSSYNEQFF. Drawing the rest from reference TRBV30 and TRBJ2-1, the complete variable domain is SQTIHQWPATLVQPVGSPLSLECTVEGTSNPNLYWYRQAAGRGLQLLFYSVGIGQISSEVPQNLSASRPQDRQFILSSKKLLLSDSGFYLCASTATSARSSYNEQFFGPGTRLTVL.

This rearrangement joins TRBV6-5 to TRBJ2-3, with D perhaps TRBD2 (5 bases). The CDR3 totals 12 residues. Trimming cost V 8 bases and J 3 bases, with 9 bases left between them. Germline lookup yields CDR1 MNHEY and CDR2 SVGAGI. CDR3 DNA sequence: TGTGCCAGCTCGCGGGCGACAGATACGCAGTATTTT. It is translated as CASSRATDTQYF.

This clone came up once. This chain uses TRBV19 with TRBJ2-1, with 8 bases lining up with TRBD2. The CDR3 is 17 residues long. V was pared by 4 bases and J by 7 bases, with 15 bases of the junction left unmatched. Germline CDR1 reads LNHDA; CDR2 reads SQIVND (reference sequence). In nucleotides, the CDR3 is TGTGCCAGTAGTAGCATCCTTTCTAGCGGGCGTGGGAATGAGCAGTTCTTC. Translation: CASSSILSSGRGNEQFF.

This clone was counted a single time. The V and J genes are TRBV28 and TRBJ2-1; D ambiguous. The ends were cut back, 4 bases at V and 2 bases at J, with 6 bases in the middle. Germline V gene data show CDR1 as MDHEN and CDR2 as SYDVKM. CDR3 length equals 13 residues. CDR3 amino acids: CASSWATYNEQFF. CDR3 bases: TGTGCCAGCAGTTGGGCAACCTACAATGAGCAGTTCTTC.